This passage covers 9 T cell receptor beta chains from one sample sequenced in a study of blood T cell repertoires in COVID-19. Only in-frame clones appear in the TCRdb table, and some are missing; sequencing was by immunoSEQ multiplex PCR. The data show roughly 200,000 clones, roughly 84% seen once. Sequencing was done on a sample of PBMCs or T cells enriched from blood (not recorded which). The receptors stem from a woman in her 30s who had been exposed to COVID-19.

The chain uses TRBV27 and TRBJ2-3; 9 bases fit TRBD1. CDR1 and CDR2 from the germline V gene are MNHEY and SMNVEV (reference sequence). V shed 6 bases, J shed 3 bases, and the junction held 10 bases outside the gene matches. The CDR3 spans 16 residues. The CDR3 loop reads CASSPDRGRGTDTQYF. For the CDR3, the DNA is TGTGCCAGCAGCCCGGACAGGGGAAGAGGAACAGATACGCAGTATTTT.

The V call is TRBV7-9, the J call TRBJ1-2, with D tentatively TRBD1 (6 bases). The ends were cut back, 5 bases at V and 8 bases at J, with 15 bases in the middle. CDR3 size: 13 residues. The germline gives CDR1 SEHNR, CDR2 FQNEAQ (reference sequence). The CDR3 loop is CASSKDSVFGYTF. The CDR3 nucleotides are TGTGCCAGCAGCAAGGACAGTGTCTTCGGCTACACCTTC. Based on the CDR3 plus reference TRBV7-9 and TRBJ1-2, the full variable domain is DTGVSQNPRHKITKRGQNVTFRCDPISEHNRLYWYRQTLGQGPEFLTYFQNEAQLEKSRLLSDRFSAERPKGSFSTLEIQRTEQGDSAMYLCASSKDSVFGYTFGSGTRLTVV.

The genes are TRBV7-2 and TRBJ2-2; no clear D gene. Germline loops: CDR1 SGHTA, CDR2 FQGNSA. CDR3 size: 15 residues. Trimming stripped 5 bases from V and 0 bases from J, with 10 bases between. Here the CDR3 reads CASSVRIPNTGELFF. CDR3 nucleotide sequence: TGTGCCAGCAGCGTGCGTATACCGAACACCGGGGAGCTGTTTTTT. The complete variable domain, with remaining parts taken from reference TRBV7-2 and TRBJ2-2, reads GAGVSQSPSNKVTEKGKDVELRCDPISGHTALYWYRQSLGQGLEFLIYFQGNSAPDKSGLPSDRFSAERTGGSVSTLTIQRTQQEDSAVYLCASSVRIPNTGELFFGEGSRLTVL.

The chain is built from TRBV19 and TRBJ1-4, with 9 bases that match TRBD1. This CDR3 contains 15 residues. V shed 5 bases, J shed 4 bases, and the junction held 5 bases outside the gene matches. Germline V gene lookup returns CDR1 LNHDA and CDR2 SQIVND (reference sequence). The DNA for the CDR3 is TGTGCCAGTAGTCCGGACAGGGGAAATAATGAAAAACTGTTTTTT. Protein sequence: CASSPDRGNNEKLFF.

The V and J genes are TRBV27 and TRBJ2-1; weak D call: TRBD2 (6 bases). Germline-derived CDR1 and CDR2 are MNHEY and SMNVEV (reference sequence). V lost 5 bases and J lost 4, with 15 bases in between. The CDR3 loop spans 15 amino acids. CDR3 nucleotides: TGTGCCAGCAGTGCCGGGACTTGGGGTTACAATGAGCAGTTCTTC. Translated, it gives CASSAGTWGYNEQFF.

This clone appeared once. The rearrangement uses TRBV5-6 and TRBJ1-2; D is undetermined. The CDR3 is 12 residues long. Trimming stripped 2 bases from V and 8 bases from J, with 10 bases between. CDR1 is SGHDT, CDR2 YYEEEE, per germline. CDR3 sequence (DNA): TGTGCCAGCAGCTTACGACTTGGGGGCTACACCTTC. Its protein is CASSLRLGGYTF.

This clone was found once. V and J are TRBV29-1 and TRBJ2-3, with a possible D match to TRBD2 (6 bases). Trimming left V 7 bases short and J 0 bases short, with 11 bases between. Per the germline V gene, CDR1 is SQVTM and CDR2 is ANQGSEA. The CDR3 has 13 residues. Written as DNA, the CDR3 is TGCAGCGGGGAGGACGCTAGCACAGATACGCAGTATTTT. It encodes CSGEDASTDTQYF.

The CDR3 spells CASTPSGGAYEQYF. The CDR3 coding sequence is TGTGCCAGCACCCCCAGCGGGGGTGCCTACGAGCAGTACTTC. The rearrangement uses TRBV7-9 and TRBJ2-7, with 8 bases lining up with TRBD2. Trimming cost V 7 bases and J 2 bases; bases outside gene matches: 7. There are 14 residues in the CDR3. Germline-derived CDR1 and CDR2 are SEHNR and FQNEAQ (reference sequence).

The rearrangement uses TRBV6-5 and TRBJ1-2; 9 positions agree with TRBD1. After removal of 6 bases from V and 4 bases from J, the junction contained 9 bases not matched to a gene. Germline CDR1 MNHEY, CDR2 SVGAGI. This CDR3 contains 15 residues. CDR3 protein: CASRPLTTGGYGYTF. The CDR3 nucleotides are TGTGCCAGCAGGCCGCTAACGACAGGGGGCTATGGCTACACCTTC.